This T cell receptor (beta chain) stems from a study of blood T cell repertoires in COVID-19 (dated by TCRdb to between 2020 and 2021). For context, the study as a whole: Samples covering the acute and convalescent phases of COVID-19 were provided by collaborators in the United States, Italy and Spain. The samples were drawn from two sources: the first 160 participants of the ongoing ImmuneRACE study, and 950 to 1,500 subjects contributed by 6 global collaborators. The repertoires were released in a freely available public database intended as a resource for research on the immune response to SARS-CoV-2. HLA class I and class II types, where available, came from metadata supplied by the sample provider rather than from assay-based typing. Deeply sampled blood TCRbeta repertoires from subjects exposed to, actively infected with, or recovered from COVID-19 were included in the dataset. The material from the prospective study consisted of cDNA or gDNA derived from T cells, B-cell-depleted T cells, or PBMCs. The sample metadata nearly always contained a de-identified subject ID, COVID-19 status, age in years and sex. Overall study results and their limits: How much clinical and demographic metadata was included differed by source and by participant, and the metadata was provided uncurated.

This clone was observed a single time. Its antigen target is currently unknown. Nothing much larger sits one base from this clone, and base qualities are not available. The immunoSEQ Assay, a bias-controlled multiplex PCR, was used to amplify TCRbeta CDR3 regions from genomic DNA. On the study's bioinformatics: The number of nucleated cells in each sample was estimated by amplification of reference gene primers within the assay. To quantify the absolute abundance of each unique TCRbeta CDR3 rearrangement, sequence reads were collapsed and filtered. For each sample, productive Simpson clonality was calculated as the square root of Simpson's diversity index across productive rearrangements. Here the immuneACCESS table is served through TCRdb, limited to in-frame sequences with V and J called. Missing clones are a known gap in these copies; in checked studies unresolved V genes cover under half, and the rest lacks a known reason. V and J calls and clone size are given by that table; D and trimming were obtained from the DNA. The sample data list 200,000 to 250,000 clones, and around four fifths of these were observed just once. The leading ten clones occupy 4% of the sample.

V drops 1 base and J drops 0 bases, leaving 7 bases in between. From the cysteine up to the phenylalanine, the CDR3 has a length of 16 residues. The retained sequence is limited to the CDR3, 48 bases, with the frame set at the first base. The germline V gene supplies CDR1 MDHEN and CDR2 SYDVKM. Each collaborating institution followed its own protocols to collect whole blood in K2EDTA tubes. Collaborator samples were shipped for TCRbeta analysis as frozen whole blood, isolated PBMCs, or DNA extracted from either sample type. The specimen sequenced was peripheral blood. The sequence was obtained from a man between 50 and 59 years old with acute or convalescent COVID-19. The chain is made from TRBV28 and TRBJ1-6, with the D gene call left open. The CDR3 protein: CASSLFGDSYNSPLHF. The bases are TGTGCCAGCAGTTTATTCGGGGACTCCTATAATTCACCCCTCCACTTT.